Given below is one T cell receptor beta chain in context. Its antigen is still unknown. Per-base quality was not reported, and no clone a single base away is much larger than it. Receptors were amplified or captured by 5' RACE. The run used an Illumina HiSeq 2000. Template switching added a universal primer binding site, and the final cDNA carried a unique molecular identifier that allowed TCR cDNA molecules to be counted accurately. Specific primers in the conserved constant-segment region were used to synthesize first-strand cDNA for the TCR alpha and beta chains. To control for contamination, every cDNA library was double barcoded, receiving both a SMART-Mk sample barcode and Illumina barcodes. TruSeq adapter sequences along with Illumina sample barcodes were introduced in two successive PCR steps. The TCR alpha and beta cDNA libraries were sequenced on the Illumina HiSeq platform using custom primers. Per the authors' processing: MiGEC processed the raw reads to extract unique molecular identifiers, while MiXCR was used to determine the CDR3 positions. Recombination models were inferred per individual with the repgenHMM and IGoR tools using an EM algorithm. Shared clonotype analysis was performed with the tcR package in R, normalizing sharing by the product of cloneset sizes. Out-of-frame nonproductive sequences were analyzed to study raw recombination free of thymic and clonal selection effects. The public reads were quality trimmed at Q25 with fastp and then assembled into clones with MiXCR by TCRdb, keeping productive beta chains. When rows share a CDR3 protein, they turn into one entry using the most common DNA and genes. These V and J calls are TCRdb output, not the study's own analysis. The sample contains 450,000 to 600,000 distinct CDR3 sequences, around 20% of them found a single time. The ten largest clones add up to around 0.47% of the sample.

Every donor in the study was a healthy Caucasian. The twin cohort comprised three pairs of female monozygotic twins, all aged roughly 18 to 29 years. Positive isolation kits from Invitrogen were used to isolate CD4+ and CD8+ T cell populations. The data derive from a study of identical twins listed by TCRdb under 2016. About the investigation overall: To test whether fetal clonotypes persist, this study deep-sequenced TCR alpha and beta repertoires from monozygotic twins, from unrelated adults of various ages, and from cord blood. To rule out contamination, the twin experiments were replicated at different times with different library preparation protocols. What the authors observed across the whole study: Compared with coincidental sharing between unrelated individuals, out-of-frame TCR alpha sequences shared between twins had an excess of sequences with low generation probability. In monozygotic twins, recombination models systematically underestimated out-of-frame TCR alpha sharing, but the models matched the sharing seen between unrelated individuals. In beta out-of-frame sequences, excess twin sharing was weaker, because having fewer shared sequences lowered the signal-to-noise ratio. Zero-insertion analyses could be partly confounded by invariant T cells such as MAIT and iNKT, though diverse VJ usage argued against such confounding for most clonotypes. Because the same donors could not be followed over many years, conclusions were based on cross-sectional statistical analysis. Abundant cord blood beta clonotypes carried fewer insertions; young adult naive repertoires showed a weaker similar trend, while memory repertoires showed none.

A further study also used this sample, focusing on yellow fever vaccine responses in identical twins. As the second paper documents: The authors reported that the T cell response to vaccination in identical twins appeared partly convergent and partly personalized. The study precisely tracked vaccine-responding T cell clones in identical twins.

Sequenced: CD4+ T cells sorted from blood. This TCR was sampled from a woman aged 18-35 years in good health.

The CDR3: CASSQDGQTYEQYF. The DNA sequence is as follows: TGCGCCAGCAGCCAAGACGGGCAGACGTACGAGCAGTACTTC. In this chain, TRBV4-1 is recombined with TRBJ2-7, with an unclear D gene assignment. Relative to germline, V is 0 bases shorter and J is 4 bases shorter, with 10 bases between their ends. CDR1 and CDR2 are drawn from the germline V gene: MGHRA, YSYEKL. The cysteine opens and the phenylalanine closes a CDR3 of 14 amino acids. Only CDR3 DNA remains: 42 bases, in frame from the first base.